This T cell receptor (beta chain) was observed in a study of T-cell memory formation after mild COVID-19. Trimming removed 8 bases at V and 4 bases at J, with 17 bases between. The CDR3 has 14 amino acids. CDR1 MNHEY and CDR2 SMNVEV come from the germline V gene (reference sequence). This clonotype was counted only a few times. One entry per CDR3 protein results from TCRdb running MiXCR on the 5' RACE reads. The table includes approximately 260,000 distinct CDR3 sequences, approximately 16% detected once. V gene TRBV27 combines with J gene TRBJ1-1, with D possibly matching TRBD1 (6 bases). Material: PBMCs or a T cell subset sorted from them (not recorded which). This TCR came from a man aged 18 to 29 who had mild COVID-19 (a few samples of this study predate the infection). Cell type and time point are not known. CDR3 bases: TGTGCCAGCCACCCCAGGGGCCCCAGCACTGAAGCTTTCTTT. Its protein product is CASHPRGPSTEAFF.